Described below is a single TCR beta chain sequence and its context. J was trimmed by 4 bases and V by 6 bases; bases with no gene match: 8. CDR1 is MNHEY, CDR2 SMNVEV, per germline (reference sequence). The CDR3 totals 15 residues. In the authors' methods: Estimates of nucleated cell counts were drawn from the amplification of reference gene primers. TCRdb keeps only in-frame clones here, not all; method: immunoSEQ multiplex PCR. V and J calls and clone size are copied from that table; D and trimming were computed from the DNA. The sample yields approximately 200,000 clones, around 86% seen once. The sample is drawn from a study of blood T cell repertoires in COVID-19. Study as a whole: Samples came from the United States, Italy and Spain, spanning acute and convalescent COVID-19. In each case, the material was cDNA or gDNA derived from T cells, B-cell-depleted T cells, or PBMCs.

This TCR was sampled from a woman aged 25 to 45 with active or convalescent COVID-19. Sequencing input: peripheral blood. The chain uses TRBV27 and TRBJ2-1, with 8 nucleotides matching TRBD2. The DNA for the CDR3 is TGTGCCAGCAGCCCCACTAGCGGACCATACAATGAGCAGTTCTTC. It is translated as CASSPTSGPYNEQFF.